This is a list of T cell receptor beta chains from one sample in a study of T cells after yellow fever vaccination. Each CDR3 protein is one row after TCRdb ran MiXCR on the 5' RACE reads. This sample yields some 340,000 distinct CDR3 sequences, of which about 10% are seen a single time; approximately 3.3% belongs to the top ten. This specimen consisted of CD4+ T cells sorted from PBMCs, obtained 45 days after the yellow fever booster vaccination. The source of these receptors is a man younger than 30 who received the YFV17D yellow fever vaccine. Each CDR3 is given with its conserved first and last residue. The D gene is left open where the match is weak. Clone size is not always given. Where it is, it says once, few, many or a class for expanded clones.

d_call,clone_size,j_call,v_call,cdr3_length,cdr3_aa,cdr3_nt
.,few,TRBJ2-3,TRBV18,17,CASSPPPATGWAHTQYF,TGTGCCAGCTCACCTCCTCCTGCGACAGGTTGGGCCCATACGCAGTATTTT
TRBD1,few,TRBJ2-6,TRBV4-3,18,CASSPGQGLLPGANVLTF,TGCGCCAGCAGTCCGGGACAGGGTCTTCTCCCTGGGGCCAACGTCCTGACTTTC
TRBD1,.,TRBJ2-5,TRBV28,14,CASSLLGQGVVRYF,TGTGCCAGCAGTTTACTTGGACAGGGGGTAGTCCGGTACTTC
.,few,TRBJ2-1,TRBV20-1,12,CSARGRYNEQFF,TGCAGTGCTAGAGGACGTTACAATGAGCAGTTCTTC
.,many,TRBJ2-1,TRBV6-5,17,CASSYVRSPGPYNEQFF,TGTGCCAGCAGTTACGTTCGCTCCCCCGGACCCTACAATGAGCAGTTCTTC
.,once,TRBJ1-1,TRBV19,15,CASSINHRLNTEAFF,TGTGCCAGTAGTATAAATCACAGGCTCAACACTGAAGCTTTCTTT
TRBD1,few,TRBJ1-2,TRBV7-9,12,CAGQESGYGYTF,TGTGCCGGACAGGAATCGGGCTATGGCTACACCTTC
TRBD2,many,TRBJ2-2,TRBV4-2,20,CASSQDLAGGPSFPTGELFF,TGTGCCAGCAGCCAAGATTTGGCGGGGGGGCCGAGTTTTCCCACCGGGGAGCTGTTTTTT
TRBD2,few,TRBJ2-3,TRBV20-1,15,CSARSSGGAPDTQYF,TGCAGTGCTAGGTCTAGCGGGGGGGCCCCAGATACGCAGTATTTT
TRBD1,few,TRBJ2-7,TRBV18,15,CASSDPGQGRGEQYF,TGTGCCAGCTCGGATCCGGGACAGGGCCGAGGCGAGCAGTACTTC
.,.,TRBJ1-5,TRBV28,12,CASSPLRQPQHF,TGTGCCAGCAGTCCTCTTCGACAGCCCCAGCATTTT
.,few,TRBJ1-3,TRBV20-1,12,CSALHSGNTIYF,TGCAGTGCCTTACACTCTGGAAACACCATATATTTT
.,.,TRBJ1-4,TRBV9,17,CASSVAPAGGQGEKLFF,TGTGCCAGCAGCGTAGCCCCAGCCGGAGGGCAGGGGGAAAAACTGTTTTTT
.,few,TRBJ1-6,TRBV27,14,CASSLSDRRSPLHF,TGTGCCAGCAGTTTATCGGATCGGCGTTCACCCCTCCACTTT
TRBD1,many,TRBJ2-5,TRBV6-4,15,CASSDGTGGRETQYF,TGTGCCAGCAGTGATGGGACAGGGGGCCGAGAGACCCAGTACTTC
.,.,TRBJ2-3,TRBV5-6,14,CASSFRGSKDTQYF,TGTGCCAGCAGCTTCCGGGGGTCTAAAGATACGCAGTATTTT
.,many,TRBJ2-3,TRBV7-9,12,CASSFSGDTQYF,TGTGCCAGCAGCTTTTCTGGAGATACGCAGTATTTT
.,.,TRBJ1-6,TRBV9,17,CASSSKGYSYYNSPLHF,TGTGCCAGCAGCTCAAAAGGTTATTCCTACTATAATTCACCCCTCCACTTT
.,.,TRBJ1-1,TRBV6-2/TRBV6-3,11,CASRVRTEAFF,TGTGCCAGCAGGGTTCGCACTGAAGCTTTCTTT
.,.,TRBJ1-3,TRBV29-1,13,CSVGGRSGNTIYF,TGCAGCGTAGGGGGAAGATCTGGAAACACCATATATTTT
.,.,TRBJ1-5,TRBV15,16,CATSRDPMGNDQPQHF,TGTGCCACCAGCAGAGATCCGATGGGAAACGATCAGCCCCAGCATTTT
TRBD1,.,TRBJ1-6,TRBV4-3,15,CASSQVGQAGAPLHF,TGCGCCAGCAGCCAAGTCGGACAGGCGGGCGCACCCCTCCACTTT
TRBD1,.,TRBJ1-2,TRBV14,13,CASSPGQLYGYTF,TGTGCCAGCAGCCCGGGACAGCTCTATGGCTACACCTTC
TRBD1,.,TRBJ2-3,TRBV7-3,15,CASSYKQGGTDTQYF,TGTGCCAGCAGCTACAAACAGGGGGGCACAGATACGCAGTATTTT
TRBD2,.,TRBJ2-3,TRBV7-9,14,CASRGSGGTDTQYF,TGTGCCAGCAGGGGAAGCGGGGGGACTGATACGCAGTATTTT
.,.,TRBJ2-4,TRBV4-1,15,CASSQNLIAKNIQYF,TGCGCCAGCAGCCAAAATTTGATAGCCAAAAACATTCAGTACTTC
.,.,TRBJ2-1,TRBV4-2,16,CASSPRGGGPYNEQFF,TGTGCCAGCAGCCCACGTGGCGGGGGCCCTTACAATGAGCAGTTCTTC
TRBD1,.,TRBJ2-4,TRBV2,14,CASCEQGAKNIQYF,TGTGCCAGCTGTGAACAGGGGGCCAAAAACATTCAGTACTTC
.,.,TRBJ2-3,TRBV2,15,CASSWEPELTDTQYF,TGTGCCAGCAGCTGGGAACCCGAGCTCACAGATACGCAGTATTTT
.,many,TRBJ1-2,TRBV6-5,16,CASSYSTAAWSYGYTF,TGTGCCAGCAGTTACTCGACAGCGGCGTGGAGCTATGGCTACACCTTC
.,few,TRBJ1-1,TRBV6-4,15,CASSDSAGGKTEAFF,TGTGCCAGCAGTGACTCGGCGGGGGGTAAAACTGAAGCTTTCTTT
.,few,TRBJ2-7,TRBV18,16,CASSPGMGGWTYEQYF,TGTGCCAGCTCACCAGGGATGGGCGGATGGACGTACGAGCAGTACTTC
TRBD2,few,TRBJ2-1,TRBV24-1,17,CATSDTPTSGGYNEQFF,TGTGCCACCAGTGATACCCCGACTAGCGGGGGTTACAATGAGCAGTTCTTC
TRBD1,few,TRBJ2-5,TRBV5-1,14,CASSAGQAQETQYF,TGCGCCAGCAGCGCCGGACAGGCCCAAGAGACCCAGTACTTC
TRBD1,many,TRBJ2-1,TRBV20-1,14,CSAATGQGIDEQFF,TGCAGTGCTGCGACGGGACAGGGTATTGATGAGCAGTTCTTC
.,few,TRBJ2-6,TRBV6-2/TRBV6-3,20,CASRGRLFNDAPSGANVLTF,TGTGCCAGCAGGGGGCGGCTATTTAATGATGCTCCCTCTGGGGCCAACGTCCTGACTTTC
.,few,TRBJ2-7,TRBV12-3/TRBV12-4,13,CASSRGGIYEQYF,TGTGCCAGCAGTAGGGGGGGTATTTACGAGCAGTACTTC
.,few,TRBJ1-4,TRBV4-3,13,CASSQEGGEKLFF,TGCGCCAGCAGCCAAGAGGGAGGGGAAAAACTGTTTTTT
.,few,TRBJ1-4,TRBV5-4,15,CASKEGGGFNEKLFF,TGTGCCAGCAAGGAGGGAGGCGGATTTAATGAAAAACTGTTTTTT
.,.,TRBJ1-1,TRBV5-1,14,CASNWGSENTEAFF,TGCGCCAGCAATTGGGGTTCGGAGAACACTGAAGCTTTCTTT
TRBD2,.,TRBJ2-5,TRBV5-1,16,CASSLGTSGTRETQYF,TGCGCCAGCAGCTTGGGGACTAGCGGGACGAGAGAGACCCAGTACTTC
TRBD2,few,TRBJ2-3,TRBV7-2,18,CASSFALNSGGATDTQYF,TGTGCCAGCAGCTTTGCCCTCAATAGCGGGGGGGCCACAGATACGCAGTATTTT
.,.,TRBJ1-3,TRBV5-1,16,CASSLEVTGAGNTIYF,TGCGCCAGCAGCTTGGAGGTGACAGGAGCTGGAAACACCATATATTTT
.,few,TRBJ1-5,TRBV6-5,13,CASSSTQGQPQHF,TGTGCCAGCAGTTCAACTCAGGGTCAGCCCCAGCATTTT
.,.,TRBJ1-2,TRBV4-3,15,CASSQVVRRVGGYTF,TGCGCCAGCAGCCAAGTAGTACGGCGAGTAGGTGGCTACACCTTC
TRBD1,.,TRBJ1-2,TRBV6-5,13,CASSFGQELGYTF,TGTGCCAGCAGTTTCGGACAGGAACTCGGCTACACCTTC
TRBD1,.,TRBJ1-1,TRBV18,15,CASSPSRDRGTEAFF,TGTGCCAGCTCACCCTCTCGGGACAGGGGGACTGAAGCTTTCTTT
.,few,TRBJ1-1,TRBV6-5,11,CASSSITEAFF,TGTGCCAGCAGCTCTATCACTGAAGCTTTCTTT
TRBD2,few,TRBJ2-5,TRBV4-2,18,CASSQDRVAGGGWETQYF,TGTGCCAGCAGCCAAGATCGAGTAGCGGGGGGCGGTTGGGAGACCCAGTACTTC
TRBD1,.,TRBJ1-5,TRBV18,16,CASSPGTGGLNQPQHF,TGTGCCAGCTCACCGGGGACAGGGGGCCTCAATCAGCCCCAGCATTTT